This TCR beta chain emerged from a study of blood T cell repertoires in COVID-19. At the level of the study: Donors in the United States, Italy and Spain gave samples during acute or convalescent COVID-19. Sample material is recorded as cDNA or gDNA derived from T cells, B-cell-depleted T cells, or PBMCs.

From germline, CDR1 is MGHDK and CDR2 SYGVNS. The CDR3 covers 14 residues. Trimming removed 4 bases from V and 2 bases from J; junction bases left unmatched: 4. Data came from immunoSEQ multiplex PCR; TCRdb stores just in-frame clones and leaves some out. The data contain about 190,000 clones, about nine tenths of them singletons. The chain is built from TRBV25-1 and TRBJ1-2; 7 bases fit TRBD1. The sample taken for sequencing was peripheral blood. This receptor was obtained from a man between 18 and 35 years old with active or convalescent COVID-19. CDR3: CASSVGQRNYGYTF. The DNA of the CDR3 is TGTGCCAGCAGTGTGGGACAGAGAAACTATGGCTACACCTTC.